This is a list of T cell receptor beta chains from one sample in a study of T cell responses to AZD1222 COVID-19 vaccine. The protocol was immunoSEQ multiplex PCR, while the TCRdb copy is restricted to in-frame clones and leaves out a portion. The table shows 100,000 to 150,000 clones, with around 90% occurring only once. Sequenced material: peripheral blood, taken on day 0 of MenACWY control vaccination. The receptors originated from an adult in good health. Both conserved end residues are part of each CDR3. The order of the fields is CDR3 DNA, CDR3 protein, V gene, clone size, J gene, D gene. D genes are given only for firm matches. For some rows the clone size is stated as once, few or many, or as a class when expanded; others skip it.

DNA: TGTGCCAGCAGCCCGGGGACGGTGGGCTACACCTTC; CDR3: CASSPGTVGYTF; V: TRBV5-5; size: .; J: TRBJ1-2; D: .
DNA: TGTGCCATCAGTGAGGGGGGAACAGGGACCCAGTACTTC; CDR3: CAISEGGTGTQYF; V: TRBV10-3; size: few; J: TRBJ2-5; D: .
DNA: TGTGCCAGCAGCCAACTAGCGGGCGGTGTATACAATGAGCAGTTCTTC; CDR3: CASSQLAGGVYNEQFF; V: TRBV7-3; size: .; J: TRBJ2-1; D: TRBD2
DNA: TGTGCCTGGAGTGTACAGGGGGCCTCGAACGAGCAGTACTTC; CDR3: CAWSVQGASNEQYF; V: TRBV30; size: .; J: TRBJ2-7; D: TRBD1
DNA: TGTGCCAGCTCACCCTCCCGGGACGAGCAGTACTTC; CDR3: CASSPSRDEQYF; V: TRBV18; size: .; J: TRBJ2-7; D: .
DNA: TGTGCCAGCATCTCCCGGGAGCGCATAAACAATGAGCAGTTCTTC; CDR3: CASISRERINNEQFF; V: TRBV6-5; size: .; J: TRBJ2-1; D: .
DNA: TGTGCCAGCAGCGGCCCGGGACAGGGGGTAATAGCGAACACCGGGGAGCTGTTTTTT; CDR3: CASSGPGQGVIANTGELFF; V: TRBV11-2; size: .; J: TRBJ2-2; D: TRBD1
DNA: TGTGCCAGCTCAAAAGTTGGGGACACTGAAGCTTTCTTT; CDR3: CASSKVGDTEAFF; V: TRBV18; size: .; J: TRBJ1-1; D: .
DNA: TGTGCCAGCTCGGTCTTCACCTACGAGCAGTACTTC; CDR3: CASSVFTYEQYF; V: TRBV5-6; size: .; J: TRBJ2-7; D: .
DNA: TGTGCCAGCAGCCAGCCCGGGACTAGTCAACCAGATACGCAGTATTTT; CDR3: CASSQPGTSQPDTQYF; V: TRBV4-2; size: .; J: TRBJ2-3; D: TRBD2
DNA: TGTGCCAGCAGTGAAGTTCCAGGGCCAGAGACCCAGTACTTC; CDR3: CASSEVPGPETQYF; V: TRBV6-1; size: .; J: TRBJ2-5; D: .
DNA: TGTGCCAGCAGTAGGGCAGGGAAAGCGGCCTACGAGCAGTACTTC; CDR3: CASSRAGKAAYEQYF; V: TRBV27; size: .; J: TRBJ2-7; D: .
DNA: TGTGCCAGCACCGCTAGCGGGAGCCACGAGCAGTACTTC; CDR3: CASTASGSHEQYF; V: TRBV27; size: .; J: TRBJ2-7; D: TRBD2
DNA: TGCGCCAGCAGCACGGACAGGGGAGGGACAGATACGCAGTATTTT; CDR3: CASSTDRGGTDTQYF; V: TRBV5-1; size: .; J: TRBJ2-3; D: TRBD1
DNA: TGTGCCAGCAATGCTCGGGCTAGACAGGCCGGGGAGCTGTTTTTT; CDR3: CASNARARQAGELFF; V: TRBV6-5; size: .; J: TRBJ2-2; D: .
DNA: TGTGCCAGCAGCTGGGGGGACATGGGTTTCGATGGCTACACCTTC; CDR3: CASSWGDMGFDGYTF; V: TRBV11-2; size: .; J: TRBJ1-2; D: .
DNA: TGTGCCAGCAGTCCACAGGGGGCAGGCAATCAGCCCCAGCATTTT; CDR3: CASSPQGAGNQPQHF; V: TRBV2; size: few; J: TRBJ1-5; D: TRBD1
DNA: TGTGCCACCAGTCGGGCTAGCGGGGTCACAGATACGCAGTATTTT; CDR3: CATSRASGVTDTQYF; V: TRBV24-1; size: .; J: TRBJ2-3; D: TRBD2
DNA: TGTGCCAGCAGTGAAGCGGTCGGGGGGAGCTCCTACGAGCAGTACTTC; CDR3: CASSEAVGGSSYEQYF; V: TRBV6-1; size: .; J: TRBJ2-7; D: TRBD2
DNA: TGTGCCAGCAGCCAAGACAGAATCCGCAAGGAAGGAAACACCATATATTTT; CDR3: CASSQDRIRKEGNTIYF; V: TRBV3-1/TRBV3-2; size: .; J: TRBJ1-3; D: .
DNA: TGTGCCAGCAGACTAGGTGCTTACAATGAGCAGTTCTTC; CDR3: CASRLGAYNEQFF; V: TRBV6-6; size: .; J: TRBJ2-1; D: .
DNA: TGTGCCAGCAGTGAGGGGCAGCCCACTGAAGCTTTCTTT; CDR3: CASSEGQPTEAFF; V: TRBV6-1; size: .; J: TRBJ1-1; D: .
DNA: TGTGCCAGCAGCTCCGGGAAAACTAATTCACCCCTCCACTTT; CDR3: CASSSGKTNSPLHF; V: TRBV28; size: once; J: TRBJ1-6; D: .
DNA: TGCAGCGTTGAAGGCCCCGGGGGCAAGAACACTGAAGCTTTCTTT; CDR3: CSVEGPGGKNTEAFF; V: TRBV29-1; size: .; J: TRBJ1-1; D: .
DNA: TGTGCCAGCAGCCGAGGACAGGGTGACACTGAAGCTTTCTTT; CDR3: CASSRGQGDTEAFF; V: TRBV5-4; size: .; J: TRBJ1-1; D: TRBD1
DNA: TGTGCCAGTCTTAGCGGGAGTCGAACCGGGGAGCTGTTTTTT; CDR3: CASLSGSRTGELFF; V: TRBV2; size: few; J: TRBJ2-2; D: TRBD2
DNA: TGTGCCAGCAGTTACTCCGGGACAGGGAACTACGAGCAGTACTTC; CDR3: CASSYSGTGNYEQYF; V: TRBV6-6; size: .; J: TRBJ2-7; D: TRBD1
DNA: TGTGCCAGTAGTACAGGTCAGGGTCTGACCTACGAGCAGTACTTC; CDR3: CASSTGQGLTYEQYF; V: TRBV19; size: .; J: TRBJ2-7; D: .
DNA: TGTGCCAGCACGGGGGGTCCCTATAATTCACCCCTCCACTTT; CDR3: CASTGGPYNSPLHF; V: TRBV6-5; size: .; J: TRBJ1-6; D: .
DNA: TGTGCCAGCAGCCGGACTATTATTGCAACTAATGAAAAACTGTTTTTT; CDR3: CASSRTIIATNEKLFF; V: TRBV11-2; size: .; J: TRBJ1-4; D: .
DNA: TGTGCCAGCAGCAAACTCAAGACAGGGGGATCCGGAAACACCATATATTTT; CDR3: CASSKLKTGGSGNTIYF; V: TRBV7-2; size: .; J: TRBJ1-3; D: TRBD1
DNA: TGTGCCAGTAGAGAGGGACGGAGAAATGAAAAACTGTTTTTT; CDR3: CASREGRRNEKLFF; V: TRBV19; size: .; J: TRBJ1-4; D: .
DNA: TGTGCCAGCAGCTCAAAGACCGCGAGCTCCTACAATGAGCAGTTCTTC; CDR3: CASSSKTASSYNEQFF; V: TRBV7-9; size: .; J: TRBJ2-1; D: .
DNA: TGTGCCAGCAGCTTAAGGGGGTACGAGCAGTACTTC; CDR3: CASSLRGYEQYF; V: TRBV13; size: .; J: TRBJ2-7; D: .
DNA: TGTGCCAGCAGTTTGGAGGGCTCCTTGTACAATGAGCAGTTCTTC; CDR3: CASSLEGSLYNEQFF; V: TRBV28; size: .; J: TRBJ2-1; D: .
DNA: TGCGCCAGCAGCCAGGGGCCTTCCTACAATGAGCAGTTCTTC; CDR3: CASSQGPSYNEQFF; V: TRBV4-1; size: .; J: TRBJ2-1; D: .
DNA: TGTGCCAGCAGTTCCCTAGCGGGGGGGCCCCCAGATACGCAGTATTTT; CDR3: CASSSLAGGPPDTQYF; V: TRBV6-2/TRBV6-3; size: .; J: TRBJ2-3; D: TRBD2
DNA: TGTGCCAGCAGCCACACAGGACTAGCAAGCTTCTACAATGAGCAGTTCTTC; CDR3: CASSHTGLASFYNEQFF; V: TRBV3-1/TRBV3-2; size: .; J: TRBJ2-1; D: TRBD2
DNA: TGTGCCAGCAGCTTGGAGGCAGCCGGCGGGCCCCAGCATTTT; CDR3: CASSLEAAGGPQHF; V: TRBV5-8; size: .; J: TRBJ1-5; D: .
DNA: TGTGCCAGCAGCACCGGGACAGGGACTCCGGATTCACCCCTCCACTTT; CDR3: CASSTGTGTPDSPLHF; V: TRBV5-6; size: .; J: TRBJ1-6; D: TRBD1
DNA: TGTGCCAGTAGTAGCTTCCAAAGACTTGCCGGGGCCAACGTCCTGACTTTC; CDR3: CASSSFQRLAGANVLTF; V: TRBV19; size: .; J: TRBJ2-6; D: .
DNA: TGTGCCATCAGGGCGTCCCGGGACACAAACTATGGCTACACCTTC; CDR3: CAIRASRDTNYGYTF; V: TRBV10-3; size: .; J: TRBJ1-2; D: .